The 29 T cell receptor beta chains presented below share a single source sample, sequenced in a study of T cell responses to AZD1222 COVID-19 vaccine. Generated by immunoSEQ multiplex PCR, the TCRdb table keeps only in-frame clones and is missing some. The top ten hold about 3% of the sample, which has some 89,000 clones, more than 90% seen once. The source material was peripheral blood, sampled on day 0 of AZD1222 vaccination. The receptors shown here come from an adult in good health.

The rearrangement joins TRBV7-9 to TRBJ2-7; D perhaps matches TRBD1 (5 bases). Trimming took 5 bases from V and 7 from J, leaving 15 bases between them. This CDR3 has 13 amino acids. Germline CDR1 SEHNR, CDR2 FQNEAQ (reference sequence). The CDR3 DNA reads TGTGCCAGCAGCGAACCCAGGGCCAGGGAGCAGTACTTC. Its protein is CASSEPRAREQYF.

The chain links TRBV6-1 to TRBJ2-1, with a possible D match to TRBD1 (6 bases). Germline V gives CDR1 MNHNS, CDR2 SASEGT. The CDR3 runs 14 residues. V shed 3 bases and J shed 8 bases, with 14 bases lying between them. The CDR3 sequence is CASSDATGWDEQFF. For the CDR3, the DNA is TGTGCCAGCAGTGATGCCACAGGGTGGGATGAGCAGTTCTTC.

The rearrangement links TRBV5-1 to TRBJ2-7; 7 positions agree with TRBD2. Germline CDR1 is SGHRS and CDR2 is YFSETQ. The length of the CDR3 is 14 residues. The junction had 9 bases not matched to a gene; V was cut back by 4 bases and J by 5 bases. The CDR3 protein is CASSRLAPQDEQYF. In nucleotides, the CDR3 is TGCGCCAGCAGCCGACTAGCACCTCAGGACGAGCAGTACTTC. The full variable domain, with the rest looked up from reference TRBV5-1 and TRBJ2-7, is KAGVTQTPRYLIKTRGQQVTLSCSPISGHRSVSWYQQTPGQGLQFLFEYFSETQRNKGNFPGRFSGRQFSNSRSEMNVSTLELGDSALYLCASSRLAPQDEQYFGPGTRLTVT.

This clone appeared a few times. The chain recombines TRBV25-1 with TRBJ1-2, with a tentative D call TRBD1 (5 bases). Per the germline V gene, CDR1 is MGHDK and CDR2 is SYGVNS. CDR3 length equals 13 residues. V lost 6 bases and J lost 3, with 11 bases in between. As DNA, the CDR3 is TGTGCCAGCAGGAGGGGTGTTGACTATGGCTACACCTTC. Amino acids: CASRRGVDYGYTF.

This chain uses TRBV11-2 with TRBJ2-7; 9 nucleotides agree with TRBD1. V was clipped by 5 bases and J by 4 bases; unmatched bases: 15. The CDR3 consists of 17 residues. Germline V CDR1 and CDR2: SGHAT, FQNNGV. The CDR3 DNA follows: TGTGCCAGCAGCCCCTCCGGGACAGGGACCCCCTCGTACGAGCAGTACTTC. As protein: CASSPSGTGTPSYEQYF.

This clone was picked up one time. The gene calls are TRBV29-1 and TRBJ2-1; D gene uncertain. Germline loops: CDR1 SQVTM, CDR2 ANQGSEA. The V end was cut by 3 bases, the J end by 2 bases, with 11 bases between. This CDR3 is 14 amino acids long. Here the CDR3 DNA reads TGCAGCGTTGAGACATTTTCCACCTACAATGAGCAGTTCTTC. Encoded protein: CSVETFSTYNEQFF.

The chain couples TRBV11-2 to TRBJ2-6; D unresolved. The CDR3 runs 14 residues. CDR1 SGHAT and CDR2 FQNNGV come from the germline V gene. Trimming removed 7 bases from V and 3 bases from J, with 10 bases in between. CDR3 amino acids: CASKPLGGANVLTF. The CDR3 DNA is TGTGCCAGCAAACCCCTAGGTGGGGCCAACGTCCTGACTTTC. Complete variable domain (other parts from reference TRBV11-2 and TRBJ2-6): EAGVAQSPRYKIIEKRQSVAFWCNPISGHATLYWYQQILGQGPKLLIQFQNNGVVDDSQLPKDRFSAERLKGVDSTLKIQPAKLEDSAVYLCASKPLGGANVLTFGAGSRLTVL.

CDR3 coding DNA: TGTGCCAGCAGCTCCGGTCAACAGGGGGGGGAAAAACTGTTTTTT. Protein sequence: CASSSGQQGGEKLFF. The rearrangement uses TRBV7-6 and TRBJ1-4, with 8 bases fitting TRBD1. CDR3 length: 15 amino acids. The V and J ends lost 4 bases and 8 bases, in that order; junction bases with no gene match: 9. CDR1 SGHVS and CDR2 FNYEAQ come from the germline V gene.

The chain couples TRBV7-9 to TRBJ1-6; 8 nucleotides agree with TRBD1. V shed 6 bases, J shed 10 bases, and the junction held 11 bases outside the gene matches. In germline, CDR1 is SEHNR, CDR2 FQNEAQ (reference sequence). The CDR3 length is 15 residues. CDR3 nucleotides: TGTGCCAGCAGACCAACCGGACAGGGTAACTCACCCCTCCACTTT. It translates to CASRPTGQGNSPLHF.

The rearrangement uses TRBV7-9 and TRBJ2-7, with D uncertain. The CDR3 totals 12 residues. Germline CDR1 is SEHNR and CDR2 is FQNEAQ (reference sequence). Deletions cut 5 bases from V and 4 bases from J, with 9 bases between. CDR3 DNA: TGTGCCAGCAGCCCATGGCCATACGAGCAGTACTTC. Protein: CASSPWPYEQYF.

Only one count was recorded for this clone. This sequence joins TRBV7-3 and TRBJ2-1; D uncertain. This CDR3 contains 13 residues. Germline V gene data show CDR1 as SGHTA and CDR2 as FQGTGA. V gave up 0 bases and J gave up 10 bases, with 10 bases separating them. The CDR3 spells CASSLTRSAEQFF. CDR3 in DNA: TGTGCCAGCAGCTTAACTCGGTCAGCGGAGCAGTTCTTC.

The gene calls are TRBV13 and TRBJ1-1; the D gene is possibly TRBD1 (6 bases). The CDR3 is 13 amino acids. CDR1 is PRHDT, CDR2 FYEKMQ, per germline (reference sequence). Trimming took off 2 bases at V and 4 bases at J, with 8 bases between the two ends. This chain's CDR3 is CASSLRGATEAFF. The CDR3 nucleotides are TGTGCCAGCAGCTTACGGGGGGCCACTGAAGCTTTCTTT.

The rearrangement uses TRBV2 and TRBJ1-5; D not certain. V was pared by 5 bases and J by 7 bases, with 9 bases between. This CDR3 region has 12 residues. Looked up from germline, CDR1 is SNHLY and CDR2 is FYNNEI. CDR3 coding DNA: TGTGCCAGCAGTTTGAGAGCCCAGCCCCAGCATTTT. It is translated as CASSLRAQPQHF.

The rearrangement joins TRBV10-3 to TRBJ1-3, with D perhaps TRBD1 (5 bases). The length of the CDR3 is 14 residues. The V gene's germline CDR1 is ENHRY and CDR2 SYGVKD. V was cut by 5 bases and J by 3 bases, with 11 bases left in between. Here the CDR3 reads CAISSGGNGNTIYF. CDR3 nucleotides: TGTGCCATCAGTTCCGGGGGGAATGGAAACACCATATATTTT.

The chain combines TRBV10-1 with TRBJ2-3; 11 positions match TRBD2. Germline lookup yields CDR1 WNHNN and CDR2 SYGVQD (reference sequence). V lost 2 bases to trimming and J lost 5 bases; unmatched junction nucleotides: 3. CDR3 length equals 15 residues. The CDR3 DNA reads TGCGCCAGCAGTGAGACTAGCGGGAGAAGAGATACGCAGTATTTT. This encodes CASSETSGRRDTQYF.

The rearrangement joins TRBV19 to TRBJ2-3; D is tentatively TRBD1 or TRBD2 (5 bases each). The CDR3 spans 16 residues. V lost 5 bases to trimming and J lost 0 bases, with 15 bases between them. Germline assignment: CDR1 LNHDA and CDR2 SQIVND (reference sequence). CDR3 protein: CASSVRPGGSTDTQYF. The CDR3, as DNA: TGTGCCAGTAGTGTACGTCCTGGGGGAAGCACAGATACGCAGTATTTT.

CDR3 DNA sequence: TGCGCCAGCAGCCCCCTCACGGGGCGATACAATGAGCAGTTCTTC. Translation: CASSPLTGRYNEQFF. The chain joins TRBV5-1 to TRBJ2-1, with D perhaps being TRBD1 or TRBD2 (5 bases each). Germline V lookup: CDR1 SGHRS, CDR2 YFSETQ. V was trimmed by 4 bases and J by 4 bases, leaving 15 bases between them. The CDR3 covers 15 residues.

The chain's CDR3 is CASSYRQGGGYTF. CDR3 coding DNA: TGTGCCAGCAGTTATCGGCAGGGCGGTGGCTACACCTTC. The rearrangement links TRBV6-5 to TRBJ1-2; perhaps TRBD1 as D (5 bases). The V gene's germline CDR1 is MNHEY and CDR2 SVGAGI. This CDR3 is built from 13 residues. V lost 3 bases, J lost 7 bases, and 12 bases lay in between.

This clone was counted only a few times. This chain uses TRBV19 with TRBJ1-5, with D uncertain. Germline lookup yields CDR1 LNHDA and CDR2 SQIVND (reference sequence). V lost 5 bases, J lost 2 bases, and 13 bases lay in between. The CDR3 consists of 15 residues. This CDR3 is CASSPQSRGNQPQHF. The CDR3 DNA is TGTGCCAGTAGTCCCCAGAGCCGGGGCAATCAGCCCCAGCATTTT.

The chain combines TRBV7-8 with TRBJ1-2, with 8 bases that match TRBD1. V lost 5 bases and J lost 4; bases outside the gene matches: 12. Germline CDR1 and CDR2: SGHVS and FQNEAQ. This CDR3 region has 16 residues. The CDR3, as DNA: TGTGCCAGCAGCAGAGGGACAGGCAACCCCAGCTATGGCTACACCTTC. Amino acids: CASSRGTGNPSYGYTF. Drawing the rest from reference TRBV7-8 and TRBJ1-2, the complete variable domain is GAGVSQSPRYKVAKRGQDVALRCDPISGHVSLFWYQQALGQGPEFLTYFQNEAQLDKSGLPSDRFFAERPEGSVSTLKIQRTQQEDSAVYLCASSRGTGNPSYGYTFGSGTRLTVV.

The sample holds a few counts of this clone. This chain joins TRBV19 and TRBJ1-6, with D unclear. Trimming shortened V by 9 bases and J by 6 bases, and 15 bases separated the two germline ends. The CDR3 is 14 amino acids. Germline V gives CDR1 LNHDA, CDR2 SQIVND (reference sequence). CDR3 loop: CARPQWRPNSPLHF. CDR3 in DNA: TGTGCCAGGCCCCAGTGGAGGCCTAATTCACCCCTCCACTTT.

The chain uses TRBV20-1 and TRBJ2-7, with D uncertain. Per the germline V gene, CDR1 is DFQATT and CDR2 is SNEGSKA (reference sequence). The CDR3 is made up of 11 amino acids. Trimming took 7 bases from V and 5 from J, leaving 12 bases between them. CDR3 region: CSVGSGNEQYF. The CDR3 DNA is TGCAGTGTTGGATCCGGAAACGAGCAGTACTTC.

J is TRBJ1-3 and V is TRBV2, with D unclear. The CDR3 extends over 15 amino acids. Germline CDR1 is SNHLY and CDR2 is FYNNEI. V was shortened by 6 bases and J by 0 bases, with 12 bases between the two germline ends. CDR3 in amino acids: CASRVDGSSGNTIYF. The CDR3 DNA sequence: TGTGCCAGCAGGGTGGACGGGTCCTCTGGAAACACCATATATTTT.

The chain recombines TRBV11-3 with TRBJ2-1; TRBD2 agrees at 9 bases. The trim removed 5 bases at V and 3 bases at J, leaving 11 bases unmatched. The CDR3 covers 17 residues. Germline V CDR1 and CDR2: SGHNT, YENEEA. The CDR3 DNA is TGTGCCAGCAGCCCGGGGACTAGCATAAGTCGCTACAATGAGCAGTTCTTC. It codes for CASSPGTSISRYNEQFF.

J is TRBJ1-4 and V is TRBV19; 7 bases agree with TRBD1. Trimming removed 8 bases from V and 5 bases from J; junction bases left unmatched: 8. CDR3 length equals 14 residues. CDR1 and CDR2 from the germline V gene are LNHDA and SQIVND (reference sequence). CDR3 region: CASRDATGNEKLFF. The CDR3 DNA reads as TGTGCCAGTCGTGATGCGACAGGGAATGAAAAACTGTTTTTT.

The CDR3 protein is CASSTDGNQNQPQHF. The CDR3 DNA reads TGTGCCAGCAGCACAGACGGGAATCAAAATCAGCCCCAGCATTTT. This rearrangement joins TRBV6-2 or TRBV6-3 to TRBJ1-5; D gene ambiguous. V was clipped by 6 bases and J by 4 bases, with 16 bases between them. CDR1 is MNHEY, CDR2 SVGEGT, per germline. CDR3 length equals 15 residues.

The DNA for the CDR3 is TGTGCCAGCTCGCCAGGACAGGGGGACCTCTACGAGCAGTACTTC. It translates to CASSPGQGDLYEQYF. The genes are TRBV18 and TRBJ2-7; 10 bases align to TRBD1. V shed 6 bases and J 3 bases; nucleotides not matched to a gene: 8. The CDR3 covers 15 residues. CDR1 and CDR2 from the germline V gene are KGHSH and LQKENI.

J is TRBJ2-2 and V is TRBV6-4; 15 nucleotides line up with TRBD2. CDR3 length: 17 residues. With 6 bases clipped from V and 0 bases from J, the junction kept 2 bases outside the gene matches. Germline CDR1 reads MRHNA; CDR2 reads SNTAGT. The CDR3 sequence is CASSGTSGGPNTGELFF. The CDR3 nucleotides read TGTGCCAGCAGCGGGACTAGCGGGGGGCCGAACACCGGGGAGCTGTTTTTT.

This chain links TRBV5-1 with TRBJ1-1; 11 bases align to TRBD1. J was trimmed by 5 bases and V by 4 bases; bases with no gene match: 13. This CDR3 contains 17 residues. CDR1 and CDR2 from the germline V gene are SGHRS and YFSETQ. As DNA, the CDR3 is TGCGCCAGCAGCATGAATCCCGGGACAGGGGGAAATACTGAAGCTTTCTTT. Protein product: CASSMNPGTGGNTEAFF. Looking up the rest from reference TRBV5-1 and TRBJ1-1 gives the full variable domain: KAGVTQTPRYLIKTRGQQVTLSCSPISGHRSVSWYQQTPGQGLQFLFEYFSETQRNKGNFPGRFSGRQFSNSRSEMNVSTLELGDSALYLCASSMNPGTGGNTEAFFGQGTRLTVV.